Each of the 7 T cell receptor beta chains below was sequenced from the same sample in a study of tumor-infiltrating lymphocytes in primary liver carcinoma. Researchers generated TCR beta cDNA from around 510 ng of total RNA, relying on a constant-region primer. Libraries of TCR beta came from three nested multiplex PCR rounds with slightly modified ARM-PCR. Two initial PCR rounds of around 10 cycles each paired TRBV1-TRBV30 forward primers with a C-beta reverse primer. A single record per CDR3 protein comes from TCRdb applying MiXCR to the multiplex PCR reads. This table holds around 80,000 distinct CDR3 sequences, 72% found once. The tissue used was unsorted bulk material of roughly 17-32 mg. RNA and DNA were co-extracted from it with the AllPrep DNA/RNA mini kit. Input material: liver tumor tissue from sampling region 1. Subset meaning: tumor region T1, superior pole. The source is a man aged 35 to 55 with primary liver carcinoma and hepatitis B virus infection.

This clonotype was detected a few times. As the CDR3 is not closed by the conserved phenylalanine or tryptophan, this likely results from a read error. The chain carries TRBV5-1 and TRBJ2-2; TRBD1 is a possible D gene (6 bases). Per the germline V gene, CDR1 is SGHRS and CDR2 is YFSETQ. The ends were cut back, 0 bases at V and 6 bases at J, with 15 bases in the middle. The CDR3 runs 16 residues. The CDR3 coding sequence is TGCGCCAGCAGCTTGGCCCGGGCAGGGGATGCCGGGGAGCTGTTTTTG. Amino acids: CASSLARAGDAGELFL.

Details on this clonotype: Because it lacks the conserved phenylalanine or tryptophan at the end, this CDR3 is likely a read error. CDR3 protein: CASSPTGLGFYNEQFS. Here the CDR3 DNA reads TGTGCCAGCAGCCCAACAGGCTTGGGCTTCTACAATGAGCAGTTCTCC. The chain carries TRBV5-6 and TRBJ2-1, with a weak D call TRBD1 (5 bases). V dropped 4 bases and J dropped 3 bases, with 17 bases sitting between them. Germline V gene lookup returns CDR1 SGHDT and CDR2 YYEEEE. The CDR3 length is 16 residues.

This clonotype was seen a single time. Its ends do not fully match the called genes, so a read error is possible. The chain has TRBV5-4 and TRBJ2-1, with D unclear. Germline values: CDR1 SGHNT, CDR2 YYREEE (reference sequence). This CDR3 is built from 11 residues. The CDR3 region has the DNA TGTGCCAGCAGCTTTGGCGGTGAGCAGCTCTTC. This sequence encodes CASSFGGEQLF. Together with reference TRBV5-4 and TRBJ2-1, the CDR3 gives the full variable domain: ETGVTQSPTHLIKTRGQQVTLRCSSQSGHNTVSWYQQALGQGPQFIFQYYREEENGRGNFPPRFSGLQFPNYSSELNVNALELDDSALYLCASSFGGEQLFGPGTRLTVL.

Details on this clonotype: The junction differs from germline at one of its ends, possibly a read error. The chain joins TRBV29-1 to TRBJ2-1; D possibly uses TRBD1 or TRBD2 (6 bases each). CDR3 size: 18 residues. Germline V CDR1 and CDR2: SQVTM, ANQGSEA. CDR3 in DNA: TGCGGCGTTGAAGACATCTCGGGGGCTCTCCTACCCTACAATGAGCAGTTCTTC. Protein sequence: CGVEDISGALLPYNEQFF.

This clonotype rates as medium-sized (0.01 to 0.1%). Here the CDR3 DNA reads TGTGCCAGCACCCAGACTAGCGGGGGCTCCTACGAGCAGTACTTC. Residues: CASTQTSGGSYEQYF. This chain joins TRBV11-2 and TRBJ2-7; 12 nucleotides align to TRBD2. The CDR3 has 15 amino acids. Germline CDR1 SGHAT, CDR2 FQNNGV. Germline trimming cut 7 bases from V and 0 bases from J; bases unmatched to any gene: 4.

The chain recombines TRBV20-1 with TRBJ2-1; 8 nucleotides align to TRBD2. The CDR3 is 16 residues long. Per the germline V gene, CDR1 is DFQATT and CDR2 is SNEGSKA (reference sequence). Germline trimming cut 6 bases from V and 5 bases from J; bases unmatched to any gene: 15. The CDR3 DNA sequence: TGCAGTGCCCTCTCGATTCGGACTAGCATTGACAATGAGCAGTTCTTC. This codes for CSALSIRTSIDNEQFF.

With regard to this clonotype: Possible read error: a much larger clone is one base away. The CDR3 DNA sequence: TGTGCCAGCAGCTCCTCCTTTGCGGAAGGGTGGGAGCAGTACTTC. Translated, it gives CASSSSFAEGWEQYF. J is TRBJ2-7 and V is TRBV7-9; no reliable D call. This CDR3 region has 15 residues. Looked up from germline, CDR1 is SEHNR and CDR2 is FQNEAQ (reference sequence). The ends were cut back, 4 bases at V and 7 bases at J, with 20 bases in the middle. The whole variable domain, filled in from reference TRBV7-9 and TRBJ2-7, reads DTGVSQNPRHKITKRGQNVTFRCDPISEHNRLYWYRQTLGQGPEFLTYFQNEAQLEKSRLLSDRFSAERPKGSFSTLEIQRTEQGDSAMYLCASSSSFAEGWEQYFGPGTRLTVT.